The 22 T cell receptor beta chains below come from one sample, sequenced in a study of cytomegalovirus exposure and HLA in healthy donors (dated by TCRdb to 2015 to 2018). The library was generated by the immunoSEQ multiplex PCR assay. The multiplex PCR relied on a mix of 60 forward primers for TCR Vbeta segments and 13 reverse primers for TCR Jbeta segments. TCRdb took over this immuneACCESS table, retaining in-frame rearrangements with V and J assigned. Such tables are incomplete; in checked studies, under half of the missing clones stem from an unresolved V gene, and the remainder is unexplained. This sample lists 200,000 or so clones; over 65% were detected once. Together, the top ten hold roughly 0.1% of the sample. Sequencing was performed on PBMCs. The receptors come from a boy aged 2 to 10 in good health and CMV-seronegative.

In regard to this clone: Other nucleotide sequences in the sample specify the same CDR3. The chain couples TRBV7-2 to TRBJ2-7; a weak D match, TRBD1 (5 bases). Trimming took off 1 base at V and 1 base at J, with 8 bases between the two ends. This CDR3 comprises 14 residues. Germline lookup yields CDR1 SGHTA and CDR2 FQGNSA. As DNA, the CDR3 is TGTGCCAGCAGCTTAGGGGGCCGGTCCTACGAGCAGTACTTC. Its protein is CASSLGGRSYEQYF.

About this clone: This specimen includes other DNA sequences encoding the same CDR3. The V gene is TRBV20-1, the J gene TRBJ2-3; unclear D gene. Trimming stripped 5 bases from V and 4 bases from J, with 7 bases between. Per germline, CDR1 DFQATT and CDR2 SNEGSKA (reference sequence). The CDR3 has 11 residues. The CDR3 nucleotides are TGCAGTGCTTCCCTAGCAGATACGCAGTATTTT. Its translation: CSASLADTQYF.

The chain links TRBV5-1 to TRBJ2-2, with D possibly matching TRBD1 (5 bases). The CDR3 totals 15 residues. Germline loops: CDR1 SGHRS, CDR2 YFSETQ. The V and J ends lost 0 bases and 7 bases respectively, with 13 bases between them. The CDR3 DNA reads TGCGCCAGCAGCTTGGCGGCGGCAGGGTACGGGGAGCTGTTTTTT. This codes for CASSLAAAGYGELFF.

The chain joins TRBV5-6 to TRBJ1-3, with D unresolved. The CDR3 spans 14 residues. Germline values: CDR1 SGHDT, CDR2 YYEEEE. V shed 0 bases and J shed 2 bases, with 6 bases lying between them. The CDR3 loop reads CASSLVPTGNTIYF. The CDR3 DNA sequence: TGTGCCAGCAGCTTGGTCCCTACTGGAAACACCATATATTTT.

This clone was found a few times. V gene TRBV18 combines with J gene TRBJ1-4; TRBD1 matches 8 bases. V was pared by 8 bases and J by 8 bases, with 7 bases of the junction left unmatched. CDR1 KGHSH and CDR2 LQKENI come from the germline V gene. The CDR3 has 13 residues. The DNA for the CDR3 is TGTGCCAGCACTGGACAGGGAGGGGAAAAACTGTTTTTT. It encodes CASTGQGGEKLFF.

This clone was observed a single time. The chain couples TRBV18 to TRBJ2-1; maybe TRBD2 (6 bases). Germline V gives CDR1 KGHSH, CDR2 LQKENI. V shed 4 bases and J shed 8 bases, with 15 bases lying between them. There are 14 residues in the CDR3. CDR3 in DNA: TGTGCCAGCTCACTCACGCTAACGGGGGATGAGCAGTTCTTC. Translating it yields CASSLTLTGDEQFF.

This chain joins TRBV29-1 and TRBJ1-1, with 7 positions matching TRBD1. CDR3 length equals 12 residues. The J segment lost 4 bases and the V segment lost 6 bases, leaving 5 bases of the junction unmatched. Germline CDR1 SQVTM, CDR2 ANQGSEA. Written as DNA, the CDR3 is TGCAGCGTGGGGACAGACGGCACTGAAGCTTTCTTT. Its translation: CSVGTDGTEAFF. Full variable domain (remainder filled in from reference TRBV29-1 and TRBJ1-1): SAVISQKPSRDICQRGTSLTIQCQVDSQVTMMFWYRQQPGQSLTLIATANQGSEATYESGFVIDKFPISRPNLTFSTLTVSNMSPEDSSIYLCSVGTDGTEAFFGQGTRLTVV.

This clone is a singleton in its sample. This rearrangement joins TRBV5-4 to TRBJ2-3, with D perhaps TRBD1 (5 bases). Trimming removed 0 bases from V and 5 bases from J, with 13 bases in between. The CDR3 consists of 15 residues. CDR1 is SGHNT, CDR2 YYREEE, per germline (reference sequence). CDR3 region: CASSLVQGQGDTQYF. CDR3 in DNA: TGTGCCAGCAGCTTGGTTCAGGGCCAGGGAGATACGCAGTATTTT.

The genes are TRBV7-2 and TRBJ2-2; 8 positions agree with TRBD1. J lost 7 bases, V lost 5 bases, and 6 bases had no gene match. Germline CDR1 is SGHTA and CDR2 is FQGNSA. There are 14 residues in the CDR3. The CDR3 nucleotides are TGTGCCAGCAGCCCTCGGACAGGGCGCGGGGAGCTGTTTTTT. Residues: CASSPRTGRGELFF.

The chain joins TRBV6-5 to TRBJ2-7; tentatively, D is TRBD2 (6 bases). Germline CDR1 MNHEY, CDR2 SVGAGI. The V end was cut by 0 bases, the J end by 9 bases, with 18 bases between. This CDR3 contains 15 residues. The CDR3 is CASSYSSGGVGGQYF. The CDR3 nucleotides are TGTGCCAGCAGTTACTCATCAGGAGGGGTTGGCGGGCAGTACTTC.

The chain is built from TRBV5-1 and TRBJ2-1, with a possible D match to TRBD2 (6 bases). V shed 0 bases and J shed 6 bases, with 7 bases lying between them. The germline V gene encodes CDR1 SGHRS and CDR2 YFSETQ. This CDR3 is built from 13 residues. In DNA form, the CDR3 reads TGCGCCAGCAGCTTGGGGACTATCAATGAGCAGTTCTTC. Protein product: CASSLGTINEQFF. Full variable domain (rest looked up from reference TRBV5-1 and TRBJ2-1): KAGVTQTPRYLIKTRGQQVTLSCSPISGHRSVSWYQQTPGQGLQFLFEYFSETQRNKGNFPGRFSGRQFSNSRSEMNVSTLELGDSALYLCASSLGTINEQFFGPGTRLTVL.

V usage is TRBV9 and J usage is TRBJ1-1; D gene unclear. The V and J ends lost 6 bases and 1 base respectively, with 13 bases between them. The CDR3 sequence is 14 residues long. Per germline, CDR1 SGDLS and CDR2 YYNGEE. The CDR3 region is CASNPGRGNTEAFF. The CDR3 region has the DNA TGTGCCAGCAACCCCGGTCGGGGGAACACTGAAGCTTTCTTT.

This clone was recorded only once. This chain joins TRBV7-8 and TRBJ2-7; 8 bases map to TRBD1. The CDR3 sequence is 16 residues long. The germline gives CDR1 SGHVS, CDR2 FQNEAQ. Germline trimming cut 8 bases from V and 6 bases from J; bases unmatched to any gene: 18. The CDR3 sequence is CASGKRPGRGLAEQYF. The CDR3, as DNA: TGTGCCAGCGGAAAGCGGCCGGGCAGGGGGCTGGCCGAGCAGTACTTC.

The V and J genes are TRBV9 and TRBJ1-2; D ambiguous. V lost 0 bases to trimming and J lost 5 bases, with 11 bases between them. The CDR3 has 14 residues. The germline gives CDR1 SGDLS, CDR2 YYNGEE. CDR3 nucleotide sequence: TGTGCCAGCAGCGTAGGAGGAGCAATTTATGGCTACACCTTC. Protein: CASSVGGAIYGYTF.

The V gene is TRBV7-2, the J gene TRBJ2-3; D perhaps matches TRBD2 (7 bases). Germline CDR1 and CDR2: SGHTA and FQGNSA. V gave up 2 bases and J gave up 9 bases, with 24 bases separating them. The length of the CDR3 is 17 residues. Written as DNA, the CDR3 is TGTGCCAGCAGCTTATTCGGCGGGGGCCCCAAGGGCGGGACGCAGTATTTT. Protein: CASSLFGGGPKGGTQYF.

This rearrangement joins TRBV30 to TRBJ1-2; no clear D. Trimming removed 0 bases at V and 4 bases at J, with 15 bases between. This CDR3 is built from 15 residues. In germline, CDR1 is GTSNPN, CDR2 SVGIG (reference sequence). CDR3: CAWSVQHRGGYGYTF. The CDR3 region has the DNA TGTGCCTGGAGTGTACAACACCGGGGAGGCTATGGCTACACCTTC.

This chain connects TRBV29-1 to TRBJ2-5; 7 nucleotides agree with TRBD2. Trimming at V came to 3 bases and at J to 5 bases, leaving 15 bases not matched to a gene. Germline CDR1 and CDR2: SQVTM and ANQGSEA. This CDR3 region has 16 residues. The CDR3 DNA reads as TGCAGCGTTGATTGGGAGGGAACGGGCTTAGGGGAGACCCAGTACTTC. Amino acids: CSVDWEGTGLGETQYF.

The chain is built from TRBV5-6 and TRBJ1-2; maybe TRBD1 (6 bases). This CDR3 has 15 residues. Trimming stripped 0 bases from V and 2 bases from J, with 11 bases between. Germline V CDR1 and CDR2: SGHDT, YYEEEE. The CDR3 nucleotides are TGTGCCAGCAGCTTGGGGGCGGGGGCCAACTATGGCTACACCTTC. It translates to CASSLGAGANYGYTF.

The J gene is TRBJ2-5, the V gene TRBV9; TRBD1 might be the D (5 bases). The V gene's germline CDR1 is SGDLS and CDR2 YYNGEE. Trimming took off 0 bases at V and 2 bases at J, with 5 bases between the two ends. CDR3 size: 13 residues. The CDR3 spells CASSVGQQETQYF. CDR3 DNA sequence: TGTGCCAGCAGCGTAGGACAGCAAGAGACCCAGTACTTC.

The chain combines TRBV7-6 with TRBJ2-5, with D possibly being TRBD1 (6 bases). Trimming shortened V by 1 base and J by 5 bases, and 8 bases separated the two germline ends. CDR1 and CDR2 from the germline V gene are SGHVS and FNYEAQ. The CDR3 is 13 amino acids. CDR3 residues: CASSLGQEETQYF. In DNA, the CDR3 is TGTGCCAGCAGCTTAGGACAGGAGGAGACCCAGTACTTC.

The chain is built from TRBV12-5 and TRBJ1-5; D not certain. CDR3 length equals 13 residues. Germline V lookup: CDR1 LGHNT, CDR2 FRNRAP. V shed 1 base and J shed 6 bases, with 7 bases lying between them. The CDR3 DNA follows: TGTGCTAGTGGTTTGGAAACAAGTCAGCCCCAGCATTTT. It specifies CASGLETSQPQHF.

The J gene is TRBJ1-1, the V gene TRBV6-5, with a weak D call TRBD1 (5 bases). Trimming took off 1 base at V and 5 bases at J, with 8 bases between the two ends. The CDR3 contains 13 residues. Germline V lookup: CDR1 MNHEY, CDR2 SVGAGI. The CDR3 DNA follows: TGTGCCAGCAGTTACTTAGGGGTTACTGAAGCTTTCTTT. Protein product: CASSYLGVTEAFF.